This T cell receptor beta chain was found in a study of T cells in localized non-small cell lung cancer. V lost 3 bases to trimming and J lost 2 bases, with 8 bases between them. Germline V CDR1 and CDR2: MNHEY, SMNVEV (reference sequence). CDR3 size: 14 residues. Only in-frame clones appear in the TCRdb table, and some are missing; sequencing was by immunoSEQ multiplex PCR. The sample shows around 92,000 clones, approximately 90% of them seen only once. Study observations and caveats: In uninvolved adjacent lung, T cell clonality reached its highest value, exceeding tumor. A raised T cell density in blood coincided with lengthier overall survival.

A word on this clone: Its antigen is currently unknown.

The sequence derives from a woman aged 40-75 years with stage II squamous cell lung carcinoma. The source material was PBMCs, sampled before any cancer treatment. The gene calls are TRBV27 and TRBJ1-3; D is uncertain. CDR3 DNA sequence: TGTGCCAGCAGTTTTTCGGGAGCTGGAAACACCATATATTTT. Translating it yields CASSFSGAGNTIYF.